Reported below is one T cell receptor beta chain. Its antigen is currently unknown. This sample is part of a study of CD8 T cell repertoires and HIV-1 epitope variants. About the research overall: Separate wells received one of Twenty-five Gag or Nef variant peptides. Epitopes were three Gag families plus Nef HW9 and YT9. IL-2, IL-7 and IL-15 were added on days 3 and 7 of roughly ten-day cultures. An uncultured baseline aliquot held 1M T cells.

TCRdb keeps only in-frame clones here, not all; method: immunoSEQ multiplex PCR. This sample has 4,000 to 6,000 clones; under 70% occur once, and the top ten carry around 43%. The CDR3 sequence is 15 residues long. J was trimmed by 9 bases and V by 4 bases; bases with no gene match: 9. CDR1 is MGHDK and CDR2 is SYGVNS in the germline V gene. The specimen was cultured CD8+ T cells derived from PBMCs. The clonotype comes from a male donor with HIV. This chain uses TRBV25-1 with TRBJ2-2; 9 nucleotides line up with TRBD1. CDR3 loop: CASSADVQGARELFF. Here the CDR3 DNA reads TGTGCCAGCAGTGCCGATGTACAGGGGGCGAGGGAGCTGTTTTTT.